The 23 T cell receptor beta chains reported below all come from one sample, sequenced in a study of T cells in Graves' hyperthyroidism and ophthalmopathy. The CDR3 regions of TCR beta were amplified from RNA transcripts. With the HTBI primer set, the TCR CDR3 went through a first round of RT-PCR. TCRdb fed the multiplex PCR reads into MiXCR, producing one record per CDR3 protein. Of 550,000 to 600,000 distinct CDR3 sequences in the sample, 16% were seen once. Specimen: blood. These receptors all stem from a woman between 18 and 30 years old with Graves' hyperthyroidism.

V usage is TRBV27 and J usage is TRBJ2-1, with 11 nucleotides matching TRBD2. CDR1 and CDR2 (germline): MNHEY, SMNVEV (reference sequence). Trimming took 6 bases from V and 9 from J; bases not matched to a gene: 10. The length of the CDR3 is 15 residues. This chain's CDR3 is CASRSVAGGVGEQFF. The DNA of the CDR3 is TGTGCCAGCAGGTCGGTAGCGGGGGGGGTCGGTGAGCAGTTCTTC.

This clonotype was observed a handful of times. The CDR3 loop is CASSPASGRGGLYNEQFF. As DNA, the CDR3 is TGTGCCAGCAGCCCCGCGTCCGGGCGGGGGGGGCTGTACAATGAGCAGTTCTTC. This chain links TRBV3-1 with TRBJ2-1; 9 nucleotides line up with TRBD2. V dropped 4 bases and J dropped 4; count of bases not matched to a gene: 14. Germline V gene lookup returns CDR1 LGHDT and CDR2 YNNKEL (reference sequence). This CDR3 comprises 18 residues.

This clonotype has a count of ten or more. The rearrangement joins TRBV5-1 to TRBJ1-1; D possibly corresponds to TRBD1 (5 bases). This CDR3 spans 16 amino acids. V shed 2 bases and J shed 1 base, with 15 bases lying between them. CDR1 is SGHRS, CDR2 YFSETQ, per germline. CDR3 amino acids: CASSLPSGRGNTEAFF. CDR3 bases: TGCGCCAGCAGCTTACCCTCAGGGCGGGGGAACACTGAAGCTTTCTTT.

The chain uses TRBV7-2 and TRBJ2-2; no clear D gene. This CDR3 region has 15 residues. V was trimmed by 2 bases and J by 1 base, leaving 8 bases between them. Germline lookup yields CDR1 SGHTA and CDR2 FQGNSA. In DNA form, the CDR3 reads TGTGCCAGCAGCTTAAGGCAGAAGAACACCGGGGAGCTGTTTTTT. Protein product: CASSLRQKNTGELFF.

The V call is TRBV25-1, the J call TRBJ2-1; D not certain. CDR1 is MGHDK and CDR2 is SYGVNS in the germline V gene. The CDR3 has 12 residues. V was clipped by 2 bases and J by 9 bases, with 8 bases between them. CDR3 loop: CASSEGASEQFF. The DNA of the CDR3 is TGTGCCAGCAGTGAAGGTGCAAGTGAGCAGTTCTTC.

The chain uses TRBV6-1 and TRBJ1-6; 7 positions agree with TRBD1. Germline loops: CDR1 MNHNS, CDR2 SASEGT. There are 15 residues in the CDR3. V was pared by 1 base and J by 9 bases, with 6 bases of the junction left unmatched. CDR3 amino acids: CASSEGVQGSSPLHF. Here the CDR3 DNA reads TGTGCCAGCAGTGAAGGAGTACAGGGGTCTTCACCCCTCCACTTT.

V is TRBV5-1 and J is TRBJ1-1; D is undetermined. The CDR3 is 15 residues long. Germline V gene sequence: CDR1 SGHRS, CDR2 YFSETQ. Trimming pared 0 bases from V and 4 bases from J, leaving 13 bases between. The DNA of the CDR3 is TGCGCCAGCAGCTTGGGTGGGGTGGAGGTCACTGAAGCTTTCTTT. This translates into CASSLGGVEVTEAFF. Based on the CDR3 plus reference TRBV5-1 and TRBJ1-1, the full variable domain is KAGVTQTPRYLIKTRGQQVTLSCSPISGHRSVSWYQQTPGQGLQFLFEYFSETQRNKGNFPGRFSGRQFSNSRSEMNVSTLELGDSALYLCASSLGGVEVTEAFFGQGTRLTVV.

In this sample, this clonotype turned up many times. This rearrangement joins TRBV7-2 to TRBJ2-1, with 13 bases aligning to TRBD2. Trimming took 5 bases from V and 0 from J; bases not matched to a gene: 10. The CDR3 has 19 residues. In germline, CDR1 is SGHTA, CDR2 FQGNSA. The CDR3 is CASSHLLAGGPSSYNEQFF. Written as DNA, the CDR3 is TGTGCCAGCAGCCACTTACTAGCGGGAGGGCCAAGCTCCTACAATGAGCAGTTCTTC.

On this clonotype: Possible read error: a much larger clone is one base away. The chain employs TRBV6-2 or TRBV6-3 and TRBJ2-1, with a weak D call TRBD1 (6 bases). The CDR3 is made up of 15 amino acids. V lost 5 bases, J lost 4 bases, and 15 bases lay in between. The germline CDR1 and CDR2 sequences are MNHEY and SVGEGT. The CDR3 nucleotides read TGTGCCAGCAGTGCCCCGACAGGTTCTTACAATGAGCAGTTCTTC. Translated, it gives CASSAPTGSYNEQFF.

This clonotype came up many times. The V and J genes are TRBV20-1 and TRBJ2-1, with a tentative D call TRBD2 (5 bases). CDR1 and CDR2 from the germline V gene are DFQATT and SNEGSKA (reference sequence). The CDR3 sequence is 16 residues long. V lost 6 bases and J lost 5, with 23 bases in between. CDR3: CSAKVHVRVPNNEQFF. CDR3 coding DNA: TGCAGTGCCAAAGTTCATGTGCGGGTCCCTAACAATGAGCAGTTCTTC.

The genes are TRBV15 and TRBJ2-2; D gene ambiguous. In germline, CDR1 is LNHNV, CDR2 YYDKDF (reference sequence). The CDR3 runs to 18 residues. With 0 bases removed from V and 0 bases from J, the gap between germline ends came to 14 bases. CDR3 DNA sequence: TGTGCCACCAGCAGAGATAATGGGTTGGACGCGAACACCGGGGAGCTGTTTTTT. Its translation: CATSRDNGLDANTGELFF.

This clonotype has just one count. The chain couples TRBV7-2 to TRBJ2-5; D not certain. The CDR3 is 12 residues long. Germline V gives CDR1 SGHTA, CDR2 FQGNSA. V dropped 1 base and J dropped 12 bases, with 12 bases sitting between them. CDR3 nucleotides: TGTGCCAGCAGCTTAGTCGGGCTAGACAAGTACTTC. It is translated as CASSLVGLDKYF.

This clonotype was recorded at least ten times. The V gene is TRBV3-1, the J gene TRBJ1-1; D gene uncertain. The CDR3 spans 16 residues. Trimming removed 3 bases at V and 3 bases at J, with 17 bases between. Germline loops: CDR1 LGHDT, CDR2 YNNKEL (reference sequence). The CDR3: CASSHGEVGGDTEAFF. The CDR3 DNA is TGTGCCAGCAGCCATGGGGAGGTGGGAGGTGACACTGAAGCTTTCTTT.

The rearrangement links TRBV18 to TRBJ2-7; 10 bases are shared with TRBD1. Trimming at V came to 3 bases and at J to 0 bases, leaving 2 bases not matched to a gene. CDR3 length: 15 residues. Germline assignment: CDR1 KGHSH and CDR2 LQKENI. The CDR3 DNA is TGTGCCAGCTCACCCGGGACAGGGGCCTCCTACGAGCAGTACTTC. It codes for CASSPGTGASYEQYF.

This clonotype has only one observation. The rearrangement links TRBV5-8 to TRBJ1-2, with 9 bases matching TRBD1. Germline V gives CDR1 SGHTS, CDR2 YDEGEE. V gave up 3 bases and J gave up 8 bases; unmatched junction bases: 8. This CDR3 is built from 14 residues. In nucleotides, the CDR3 is TGTGCCAGCAGCTGGCCGGGACAGGGTGGCGGCTACACCTTC. It is translated as CASSWPGQGGGYTF.

This clonotype has at least ten counts. CDR3 amino acids: CASRRQGIRTGELFF. DNA for the CDR3: TGTGCCAGCAGGAGACAGGGAATAAGAACCGGGGAGCTGTTTTTT. V and J are TRBV2 and TRBJ2-2; 7 bases agree with TRBD1. The CDR3 is 15 amino acids. Germline CDR1 reads SNHLY; CDR2 reads FYNNEI. The junction had 9 bases not matched to a gene; V was cut back by 6 bases and J by 5 bases.

The chain couples TRBV20-1 to TRBJ2-1; 8 bases align to TRBD1. This CDR3 contains 12 residues. V lost 7 bases and J lost 10; bases outside the gene matches: 9. CDR1 is DFQATT, CDR2 SNEGSKA, per germline (reference sequence). In nucleotides, the CDR3 is TGCAGTGAGAGTCAGGGGGCAGGGGAGCAGTTCTTC. As protein: CSESQGAGEQFF.

The gene calls are TRBV18 and TRBJ1-4; TRBD1 aligns across 7 bases. Germline values: CDR1 KGHSH, CDR2 LQKENI. This CDR3 is built from 15 residues. The V segment lost 1 base and the J segment 6 bases; nucleotides outside the gene matches: 5. CDR3 nucleotide sequence: TGTGCCAGCTCACCACAGGGGGCCTTCCATGAAAAACTGTTTTTT. Translation: CASSPQGAFHEKLFF.

This clonotype was observed at least ten times. The genes are TRBV20-1 and TRBJ1-2; TRBD1 might be the D (5 bases). V lost 5 bases to trimming and J lost 8 bases, with 21 bases between them. CDR3 length: 14 amino acids. Germline assignment: CDR1 DFQATT and CDR2 SNEGSKA (reference sequence). In nucleotides, the CDR3 is TGCAGTGCTGCGCCTTCCGGGACGGAGGAAGGCTACACCTTC. It yields the protein CSAAPSGTEEGYTF.

This clonotype is a singleton in its sample. This chain uses TRBV24-1 with TRBJ1-5; D ambiguous. The CDR3 has 15 amino acids. Trimming shortened V by 8 bases and J by 4 bases, and 17 bases separated the two germline ends. Looked up from germline, CDR1 is KGHDR and CDR2 is SFDVKD. CDR3 sequence reads: CATNLNRAGNQPQHF. The CDR3 DNA sequence: TGTGCCACCAACCTGAATCGGGCGGGAAATCAGCCCCAGCATTTT.

The J gene is TRBJ2-1, the V gene TRBV5-1; possibly TRBD2 for D (5 bases). CDR1 and CDR2 (germline): SGHRS, YFSETQ. The CDR3 is 17 amino acids. Between the trimmed V and J ends, which lost 3 bases and 6 bases, there was a span of 22 bases. For the CDR3, the DNA is TGCGCCAGCAGCTCCCCCCCCAGGAAAAGCGGAAGCAATGAGCAGTTCTTC. This sequence encodes CASSSPPRKSGSNEQFF.

V is TRBV20-1 and J is TRBJ2-4; 8 bases align to TRBD1. CDR1 and CDR2 (germline): DFQATT, SNEGSKA (reference sequence). Trimming removed 5 bases from V and 6 bases from J; junction bases left unmatched: 6. This CDR3 is built from 13 residues. The CDR3 protein is CSAGQGSGNIQYF. The CDR3 region has the DNA TGCAGTGCTGGACAGGGAAGTGGAAACATTCAGTACTTC.

The rearrangement uses TRBV18 and TRBJ1-5; D gene ambiguous. V was trimmed by 2 bases and J by 0 bases, leaving 11 bases between them. The germline V gene encodes CDR1 KGHSH and CDR2 LQKENI. There are 16 residues in the CDR3. The CDR3 is CASSPKVSFSNQPQHF. CDR3 DNA sequence: TGTGCCAGCTCACCAAAAGTGTCGTTTAGCAATCAGCCCCAGCATTTT.